This T cell receptor (beta chain) was recovered during a study of T cells in localized non-small cell lung cancer. V trimming: 1 base; J trimming: 3 bases; junction bases outside the gene matches: 10. This CDR3 has 17 amino acids. The germline gives CDR1 LGHNA, CDR2 YSLEER. With respect to this clone: Its antigen is as yet unknown.

Findings of the study overall: Uninvolved adjacent lung showed peak T cell clonality, exceeding tumor. Multi-region tumor sequencing was not done, so intratumor heterogeneity could not be excluded. Longer overall survival accompanied higher blood T cell density. Median detection of top 100 tumor clones in adjacent lung was roughly 61 clones.

Libraries were prepared by immunoSEQ multiplex PCR; TCRdb keeps only in-frame clonotypes and omits some of them. This table holds some 54,000 clones, around 80% found once. This clonotype originated in a woman aged 40-69 years with stage II lung adenocarcinoma. Material: PBMCs, obtained before any cancer treatment. V gene TRBV4-3 combines with J gene TRBJ1-1; 8 nucleotides match TRBD1. The CDR3 bases are TGCGCCAGCAGCCAAGGCGCAGGGGGCGAAGGTGACACTGAAGCTTTCTTT. This sequence encodes CASSQGAGGEGDTEAFF.